The 27 T cell receptor beta chains presented below share a single source sample, sequenced in a study of technical replicates of blood from a handful of donors. Only in-frame clones appear in the TCRdb table, and some are missing; sequencing was by immunoSEQ multiplex PCR. Here the sample spans about 73,000 clones, 90% to 95% being singletons. The sequenced material came from PBMCs. Receptors originate from a human donor in good health. Some clones in this sample may be carry-over from other donors' samples.

The chain is built from TRBV4-3 and TRBJ2-1; 8 bases are a match to TRBD2. In germline, CDR1 is LGHNA, CDR2 YSLEER. The CDR3 spans 15 residues. J was trimmed by 8 bases and V by 0 bases; bases with no gene match: 6. This CDR3 reads CASSQDGRGADEQFF. The CDR3 coding sequence is TGCGCCAGCAGCCAAGATGGGCGGGGGGCGGATGAGCAGTTCTTC.

This chain joins TRBV12-5 and TRBJ2-1, with D tentatively TRBD1 (5 bases). Germline-derived CDR1 and CDR2 are LGHNT and FRNRAP. The V gene lost 6 bases and the J gene lost 2 bases, with 14 bases spanning the gap. The CDR3 runs to 15 residues. The CDR3 reads CASGRQGQTYNEQFF. The CDR3 bases are TGTGCTAGTGGCCGCCAGGGCCAGACCTACAATGAGCAGTTCTTC.

The chain combines TRBV19 with TRBJ1-5; the D is unclear. The CDR3 extends over 15 amino acids. From germline, CDR1 is LNHDA and CDR2 SQIVND (reference sequence). The V end was cut by 3 bases, the J end by 2 bases, with 11 bases between. CDR3 bases: TGTGCCAGTAGTATGCGGGGTAGCGGCAATCAGCCCCAGCATTTT. Translation: CASSMRGSGNQPQHF.

This chain connects TRBV5-5 to TRBJ2-2; unclear D gene. The germline gives CDR1 SGHKS, CDR2 YYEKEE (reference sequence). V lost 2 bases to trimming and J lost 6 bases, with 14 bases between them. This CDR3 is built from 15 residues. The CDR3 loop reads CASSFSSFNPGELFF. The CDR3 DNA is TGTGCCAGCAGCTTTTCTAGTTTTAATCCCGGGGAGCTGTTTTTT.

The rearrangement uses TRBV29-1 and TRBJ1-2; D is unclear. V shed 3 bases and J shed 2 bases, with 7 bases lying between them. Germline V gene sequence: CDR1 SQVTM, CDR2 ANQGSEA. The CDR3 has 12 residues. The chain's CDR3 is CSVEEPNYGYTF. The CDR3 bases are TGCAGCGTTGAGGAGCCCAACTATGGCTACACCTTC.

The chain has TRBV7-2 and TRBJ2-3; 11 nucleotides align to TRBD1. V lost 3 bases and J lost 4; bases outside the gene matches: 6. This CDR3 contains 16 residues. Germline lookup yields CDR1 SGHTA and CDR2 FQGNSA. CDR3 DNA sequence: TGTGCCAGCAGCTTTTTAGGACAGGGGGCCTCAGATACGCAGTATTTT. It encodes CASSFLGQGASDTQYF.

V and J are TRBV19 and TRBJ1-1; 7 bases fit TRBD1. The CDR3 has 15 residues. Germline CDR1 and CDR2: LNHDA and SQIVND (reference sequence). Trimming took 3 bases from V and 1 from J; bases not matched to a gene: 5. The DNA of the CDR3 is TGTGCCAGTAGTATCTCAGGGGGGACGAACACTGAAGCTTTCTTT. Translated: CASSISGGTNTEAFF.

The chain links TRBV5-1 to TRBJ1-5; TRBD1 matches at 10 bases. V shed 3 bases and J 5 bases; nucleotides not matched to a gene: 14. The germline V gene has CDR1 SGHRS and CDR2 YFSETQ. The CDR3 totals 18 residues. The CDR3 coding sequence is TGCGCCAGCAGCTGGGAGGGACAGGGGACTTCCCAAGATCAGCCCCAGCATTTT. This translates into CASSWEGQGTSQDQPQHF.

The chain couples TRBV7-2 to TRBJ2-7, with a weak D call TRBD1 (6 bases). This CDR3 has 12 residues. CDR1 and CDR2 from the germline V gene are SGHTA and FQGNSA. Trimming removed 5 bases at V and 9 bases at J, with 14 bases between. The CDR3 DNA follows: TGTGCCAGCAGCGGCGACAGGCTGCGGCAGTACTTC. It yields the protein CASSGDRLRQYF.

This chain joins TRBV9 and TRBJ2-3; TRBD1 might be the D (6 bases). This CDR3 has 13 amino acids. Deletions cut 0 bases from V and 5 bases from J, with 7 bases between. Germline V gives CDR1 SGDLS, CDR2 YYNGEE. CDR3 DNA: TGTGCCAGCAGCGTAGGGGGGCAAGATACGCAGTATTTT. Amino acids: CASSVGGQDTQYF.

The V gene is TRBV18, the J gene TRBJ1-3; 8 positions agree with TRBD1. V was clipped by 3 bases and J by 0 bases; unmatched bases: 1. The CDR3 length is 15 residues. Per germline, CDR1 KGHSH and CDR2 LQKENI. CDR3 loop: CASSPTGDSGNTIYF. For the CDR3, the DNA is TGTGCCAGCTCACCGACAGGGGACTCTGGAAACACCATATATTTT. The variable domain in full, completed from reference TRBV18 and TRBJ1-3, reads NAGVMQNPRHLVRRRGQEARLRCSPMKGHSHVYWYRQLPEEGLKFMVYLQKENIIDESGMPKERFSAEFPKEGPSILRIQQVVRGDSAAYFCASSPTGDSGNTIYFGEGSWLTVV.

This clone was seen a single time. This chain joins TRBV27 and TRBJ2-2, with 7 positions matching TRBD1. Germline CDR1 and CDR2: MNHEY and SMNVEV (reference sequence). This CDR3 region has 16 residues. With V trimmed by 6 bases and J by 0 bases, 7 bases remained unmatched. CDR3 coding DNA: TGTGCCAGCAGCCAGGACAGGCTAGCGAACACCGGGGAGCTGTTTTTT. Protein sequence: CASSQDRLANTGELFF.

The J gene is TRBJ1-1, the V gene TRBV6-4; D gene unclear. Germline V gene lookup returns CDR1 MRHNA and CDR2 SNTAGT. V lost 2 bases and J lost 6, with 10 bases in between. The CDR3 sequence is 13 residues long. The CDR3 region has the DNA TGTGCCAGCAGTGACAATATGAGGGCTGAAGCTTTCTTT. Protein product: CASSDNMRAEAFF.

This rearrangement joins TRBV5-6 to TRBJ2-2, with 7 positions matching TRBD2. This CDR3 contains 15 residues. CDR1 is SGHDT and CDR2 is YYEEEE in the germline V gene. V lost 4 bases and J lost 7; bases outside the gene matches: 10. CDR3 loop: CASSLGLAEDGELFF. CDR3 DNA sequence: TGTGCCAGCAGCCTGGGGCTAGCGGAGGACGGGGAGCTGTTTTTT.

The V and J genes are TRBV7-6 and TRBJ2-6; TRBD1 might be the D (5 bases). V dropped 1 base and J dropped 1 base, with 11 bases sitting between them. The germline V gene has CDR1 SGHVS and CDR2 FNYEAQ. The CDR3 contains 17 residues. This CDR3 is CASSLDGASSGANVLTF. In DNA form, the CDR3 reads TGTGCCAGCAGCTTAGATGGGGCTTCGTCTGGGGCCAACGTCCTGACTTTC.

V is TRBV7-8 and J is TRBJ2-7; 7 bases fit TRBD1. Losses at the gene ends were 2 bases for V and 6 bases for J; bases not matched to a gene: 22. Per the germline V gene, CDR1 is SGHVS and CDR2 is FQNEAQ. The CDR3 covers 19 residues. The chain's CDR3 is CASSLRGMGQLSGPLEQYF. CDR3 nucleotide sequence: TGTGCCAGCAGCTTAAGGGGGATGGGACAGCTAAGCGGCCCTCTCGAGCAGTACTTC. The variable domain in full, completed from reference TRBV7-8 and TRBJ2-7, reads GAGVSQSPRYKVAKRGQDVALRCDPISGHVSLFWYQQALGQGPEFLTYFQNEAQLDKSGLPSDRFFAERPEGSVSTLKIQRTQQEDSAVYLCASSLRGMGQLSGPLEQYFGPGTRLTVT.

The V call is TRBV6-5, the J call TRBJ2-3; 7 bases agree with TRBD2. CDR1 and CDR2 from the germline V gene are MNHEY and SVGAGI. The CDR3 spans 16 residues. J lost 0 bases, V lost 0 bases, and 3 bases had no gene match. CDR3: CASSYSGGLSTDTQYF. The CDR3, as DNA: TGTGCCAGCAGTTACTCGGGAGGGTTGAGCACAGATACGCAGTATTTT.

V is TRBV5-4 and J is TRBJ2-7, with TRBD2 identical over 10 bases. Germline values: CDR1 SGHNT, CDR2 YYREEE (reference sequence). This CDR3 is 14 amino acids long. Losses at the gene ends were 3 bases for V and 3 bases for J; bases not matched to a gene: 3. The CDR3 region has the DNA TGTGCCAGCAGCTGGACTAGCGGAGACTACGAGCAGTACTTC. Residues: CASSWTSGDYEQYF.

The chain is built from TRBV5-4 and TRBJ2-1; TRBD2 matches 10 bases. J lost 8 bases, V lost 4 bases, and 9 bases had no gene match. The V gene's germline CDR1 is SGHNT and CDR2 YYREEE (reference sequence). The CDR3 runs 15 residues. Here the CDR3 reads CASSPGLAPWYEQFF. The DNA of the CDR3 is TGTGCCAGCAGCCCGGGACTAGCGCCCTGGTATGAGCAGTTCTTC.

The chain carries TRBV6-5 and TRBJ2-3, with 9 bases identical to TRBD1. The CDR3 length is 15 residues. V lost 7 bases to trimming and J lost 6 bases; unmatched junction nucleotides: 11. The germline V gene encodes CDR1 MNHEY and CDR2 SVGAGI. The CDR3, as DNA: TGTGCCAGCACCGGGGACAGGGCGAAAGGGGATACGCAGTATTTT. Amino acids: CASTGDRAKGDTQYF.

As regards this clone: One end of the junction varies from germline; a read error may be responsible. This rearrangement joins TRBV9 to TRBJ1-2; 9 bases map to TRBD1. The CDR3 totals 15 residues. The V gene's germline CDR1 is SGDLS and CDR2 YYNGEE. The CDR3 DNA follows: TGTGCTAGCAGCGGGGGACCGGGACAGGGTTATGGCTACACCTTC. As protein: CASSGGPGQGYGYTF.

J is TRBJ2-7 and V is TRBV15; D is unresolved. V lost 2 bases and J lost 7, with 15 bases in between. This CDR3 region has 14 residues. Germline CDR1 reads LNHNV; CDR2 reads YYDKDF (reference sequence). CDR3 in DNA: TGTGCCACCAGCAGATCTCGGAGTGGATGGGAGCAGTACTTC. It encodes CATSRSRSGWEQYF.

The genes are TRBV12-2 and TRBJ1-4; whether TRBD1, the table's D call, matches the DNA was not checked. TRBV12-2 is flagged as a pseudogene. The CDR3 totals 16 residues. The CDR3 coding sequence is TGTGCAAGTCGCTATACAGACAGTGCAACTAATGAAAAACTGTTTTTT. Residues: CASRYTDSATNEKLFF.

The chain joins TRBV9 to TRBJ1-3; tentatively, D is TRBD1 (6 bases). The V gene's germline CDR1 is SGDLS and CDR2 YYNGEE. The V and J ends lost 4 bases and 0 bases respectively, with 14 bases between them. CDR3 length equals 16 residues. The CDR3: CASSTRDTYSGNTIYF. CDR3 DNA sequence: TGTGCCAGCAGCACCCGGGACACCTACTCTGGAAACACCATATATTTT. The full variable domain, rest sourced from reference TRBV9 and TRBJ1-3, is DSGVTQTPKHLITATGQRVTLRCSPRSGDLSVYWYQQSLDQGLQFLIQYYNGEERAKGNILERFSAQQFPDLHSELNLSSLELGDSALYFCASSTRDTYSGNTIYFGEGSWLTVV.

This clone has a handful of counts. This rearrangement joins TRBV5-1 to TRBJ2-1; maybe TRBD2 (5 bases). Looked up from germline, CDR1 is SGHRS and CDR2 is YFSETQ. The CDR3 totals 15 residues. V was trimmed by 0 bases and J by 1 base, leaving 8 bases between them. In nucleotides, the CDR3 is TGCGCCAGCAGCTTGGTCGCGGGTTCCTACAATGAGCAGTTCTTC. The encoded protein is CASSLVAGSYNEQFF.

The chain joins TRBV7-8 to TRBJ2-1; unclear D gene. CDR1 is SGHVS, CDR2 FQNEAQ, per germline. This CDR3 contains 9 residues. Trimming removed 0 bases at V and 16 bases at J, with 4 bases between. DNA for the CDR3: TGTGCCAGCAGCTTAGCCTCTTTCTTC. Protein product: CASSLASFF.

The chain employs TRBV11-1 and TRBJ2-1, with D perhaps matching TRBD1 (5 bases). The CDR3 is made up of 15 amino acids. V lost 0 bases to trimming and J lost 3 bases, with 9 bases between them. Germline CDR1 is SGHAT and CDR2 is FQDESV (reference sequence). CDR3 region: CASSLASQGYNEQFF. CDR3 sequence (DNA): TGTGCCAGCAGCTTAGCAAGCCAGGGCTACAATGAGCAGTTCTTC.